This TCR beta chain stems from a study of T cell changes during pregnancy in multiple sclerosis. The CDR3 loop spans 14 amino acids. The method was immunoSEQ multiplex PCR; TCRdb's version includes in-frame clones alone and lacks a portion of them. This table has more than 45,000 clones, about 92% appearing once. V and J are TRBV21-1 and TRBJ1-1. TRBV21-1 is a recognized pseudogene. The specimen comprised CD8+ T cells from peripheral blood mononuclear cells, sampled in the second trimester of pregnancy. The TCR sequence derives from a female donor with multiple sclerosis, enrolled in a pregnancy study. The CDR3 loop reads CASSIRLPNTEAFF. In nucleotides, the CDR3 is TGTGCCAGCAGCATCAGACTTCCGAACACTGAAGCTTTCTTT.